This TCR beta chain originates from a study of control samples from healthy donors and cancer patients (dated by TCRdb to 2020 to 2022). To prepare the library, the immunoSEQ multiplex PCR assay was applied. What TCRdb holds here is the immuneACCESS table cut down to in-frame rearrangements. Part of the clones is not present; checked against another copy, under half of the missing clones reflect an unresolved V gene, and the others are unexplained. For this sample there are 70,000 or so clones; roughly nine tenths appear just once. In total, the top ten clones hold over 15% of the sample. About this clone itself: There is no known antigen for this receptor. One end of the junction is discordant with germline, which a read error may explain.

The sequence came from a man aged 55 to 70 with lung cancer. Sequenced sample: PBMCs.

Read as DNA, the sequence is TGCGTCAGCAGCTTAGGGACAGGGGCAAATGAAAAACTGTTTTTT. Translated, this is CVSSLGTGANEKLFF. The chain joins TRBV5-1 to TRBJ1-4, with 10 junctional bases fitting TRBD1. The germline V gene yields SGHRS for CDR1 and YFSETQ for CDR2. The CDR3 runs 15 amino acids, cysteine and phenylalanine included. The read is trimmed to its CDR3 DNA, 45 bases read in frame from base 1.